This T cell receptor (beta chain) emerged from a study of control samples from healthy donors and cancer patients. J lost 7 bases, V lost 4 bases, and 6 bases had no gene match. CDR3 length equals 14 residues. Germline loops: CDR1 SGDLS, CDR2 YYNGEE. TCRdb's copy holds only in-frame clones and misses some; the assay was immunoSEQ multiplex PCR. Of about 140,000 clones listed, 75% to 95% were seen once; the top ten hold around 7.3%. The sample taken for sequencing was blood. The sequence came from a man between 18 and 29 years old in good health. The rearrangement links TRBV9 to TRBJ2-1; 9 bases agree with TRBD1. The CDR3, as DNA: TGTGCCAGCAGCCCGGGACAGGGCCCGAATGAGCAGTTCTTC. As protein: CASSPGQGPNEQFF.